The clone carrying this T cell receptor (beta chain) occurred once. Its antigen is as yet unknown. This entry is derived from a study of shared clonotypes between healthy human individuals. Using 200 ng DNA, approximately 30,000 T cell genomes, the sorted-subset replicate PCRs were run. The repertoire was sequenced with immunoSEQ multiplex PCR; TCRdb's copy has only in-frame clones and lacks some. Altogether about 320,000 clones are present, 80% to 90% being singletons, with the ten largest covering 15% to 20%. Study-level points and caveats: Non-shared clonotypes showed lower generation probabilities than clonotypes common to all four donors. How much donors shared clonotypes was expected to be affected by sequencing depth.

CDR1 is SEHNR and CDR2 is FQNEAQ in the germline V gene (reference sequence). V was trimmed by 2 bases and J by 6 bases, leaving 4 bases between them. The CDR3 spans 12 residues. This TCR was sampled from a man aged 18 to 29 in good health. The chain carries TRBV7-9 and TRBJ2-2, with D unclear. The sample taken for sequencing was memory CD8+ T cells sorted from blood. Subset specified: CD45RO+ cells pooled with CCR7-negative TemRA cells. The CDR3 nucleotides are TGTGCCAGCAGCTTATTTCCCGGGGAGCTGTTTTTT. Its protein product is CASSLFPGELFF.